Listed below are T cell receptor beta chains from one sample, sequenced in a study of breast tumors, draining lymph nodes, adjacent tissues. One entry per CDR3 protein, called by TCRdb with MiXCR from the multiplex PCR reads. The sample has about 180,000 distinct CDR3 sequences; approximately 33% are singletons. Sequencing was carried out using axillary lymph node tissue. All receptors derive from a female donor with breast cancer. Some clones in this sample may be carry-over from other donors' samples. The CDR3 runs from the conserved cysteine through the conserved F or W. The D gene is left open where the match is weak. Size values are once, few and many counts, or a class for expanded clones, and some rows have none.

v_gene: TRBV6-4
d_gene: NA
j_gene: TRBJ2-7
len: 17
abundance: many
CDR3nt: TGTGCCAGCAGTGACGTAAGGTTCCCAGCGGACAAATACGAGCAGTACTTC
CDR3aa: CASSDVRFPADKYEQYF

v_gene: TRBV4-2
d_gene: NA
j_gene: TRBJ2-1
len: 15
abundance: many
CDR3nt: TGTGCCAGTCGTCAATCGACCGCCACCTACAATGAGCAGTTCTTC
CDR3aa: CASRQSTATYNEQFF

v_gene: TRBV2
d_gene: TRBD1
j_gene: TRBJ1-1
len: 17
abundance: NA
CDR3nt: TGTGCCAGCTCACCGGCAGGGGGTGTATTAGGGAACACTGAAGCTTTCTTT
CDR3aa: CASSPAGGVLGNTEAFF

v_gene: TRBV29-1
d_gene: TRBD1
j_gene: TRBJ1-2
len: 12
abundance: many
CDR3nt: TGCAGCGGACAGGGGGGAAACTATGGCTACACCTTC
CDR3aa: CSGQGGNYGYTF

v_gene: TRBV9
d_gene: TRBD1
j_gene: TRBJ2-3
len: 16
abundance: NA
CDR3nt: TGTGCCAGCAGCGGGGGACAGGGGGATAGTATCGATACGCAGTATTTT
CDR3aa: CASSGGQGDSIDTQYF

v_gene: TRBV29-1
d_gene: NA
j_gene: TRBJ1-2
len: 14
abundance: many
CDR3nt: TGCAGCGTTGATGGCGGATTTAGGGCCTATGGCTACACCTTC
CDR3aa: CSVDGGFRAYGYTF

v_gene: TRBV14
d_gene: TRBD1
j_gene: TRBJ1-5
len: 15
abundance: NA
CDR3nt: TGTGCCAGCAGCCACGGGACAGGGCAGAATCAGCCCCAGCATTTT
CDR3aa: CASSHGTGQNQPQHF

v_gene: TRBV14
d_gene: TRBD1
j_gene: TRBJ1-2
len: 15
abundance: once
CDR3nt: TGTGCCAGCAGCCCGATGGGACAGGGGTCTGGGGGCTCCACCTTC
CDR3aa: CASSPMGQGSGGSTF

v_gene: TRBV9
d_gene: NA
j_gene: TRBJ1-4
len: 15
abundance: many
CDR3nt: TGTGCCAGCAGCGTAGCGGGCAGGGAGGATGAAAAACTGTTTTTT
CDR3aa: CASSVAGREDEKLFF

v_gene: TRBV6-5
d_gene: NA
j_gene: TRBJ2-5
len: 16
abundance: few
CDR3nt: TGTGCCAGCATGCGGGGCAGACTGCGTATAGGAGAGACCCAGTACTTC
CDR3aa: CASMRGRLRIGETQYF

v_gene: TRBV7-3
d_gene: TRBD1
j_gene: TRBJ2-7
len: 16
abundance: many
CDR3nt: TGTGCCAGCAGCCTTACCGGGACAGGGGGCCTCTACGAGCAGTACTTC
CDR3aa: CASSLTGTGGLYEQYF

v_gene: TRBV20-1
d_gene: NA
j_gene: TRBJ2-3
len: 13
abundance: NA
CDR3nt: TGCAGTGCTAGACAGGGGTTTTCAGATACGCAGTATTTT
CDR3aa: CSARQGFSDTQYF

v_gene: TRBV7-9
d_gene: TRBD1
j_gene: TRBJ1-2
len: 13
abundance: NA
CDR3nt: TGTGCCAGCAGCACGACAGGGGGGCGAGGCTACACCTTC
CDR3aa: CASSTTGGRGYTF

v_gene: TRBV5-6
d_gene: TRBD1
j_gene: TRBJ2-6
len: 15
abundance: NA
CDR3nt: TGTGCCAGCAGGAGACAGGGTTCCGGGGCCAACGTCCTGACTTTC
CDR3aa: CASRRQGSGANVLTF

v_gene: TRBV6-6
d_gene: TRBD2
j_gene: TRBJ2-1
len: 17
abundance: many
CDR3nt: TGTGCCAGCAGTCAAACCCCGGGACTAGCGGTGAACAATGAGCAGTTCTTC
CDR3aa: CASSQTPGLAVNNEQFF

v_gene: TRBV28
d_gene: TRBD1
j_gene: TRBJ1-4
len: 14
abundance: many
CDR3nt: TGTGCCAGCAGTCCCACGACAGGGTACGAAAAACTGTTTTTT
CDR3aa: CASSPTTGYEKLFF

v_gene: TRBV18
d_gene: NA
j_gene: TRBJ1-5
len: 13
abundance: many
CDR3nt: TGTGCCAGCTCACCTCTGCGGGCGCAGCCCCAGCATTTT
CDR3aa: CASSPLRAQPQHF

v_gene: TRBV5-4
d_gene: TRBD2
j_gene: TRBJ2-3
len: 14
abundance: few
CDR3nt: TGTGCCAGCAGCATGAGCGGGGGGACAGATACGCAGTATTTT
CDR3aa: CASSMSGGTDTQYF

v_gene: TRBV6-5
d_gene: NA
j_gene: TRBJ1-4
len: 16
abundance: many
CDR3nt: TGTGCCAGCATCGCCCCCCTTAGGGCATCCGGCGAAAAACTGTTTTTT
CDR3aa: CASIAPLRASGEKLFF

v_gene: TRBV5-5
d_gene: NA
j_gene: TRBJ2-3
len: 12
abundance: NA
CDR3nt: TGTGTCAGCAGCTTGGCAACAGGTACGCAGTATTTT
CDR3aa: CVSSLATGTQYF

v_gene: TRBV7-9
d_gene: TRBD1
j_gene: TRBJ2-7
len: 15
abundance: many
CDR3nt: TGTGCCAGCAGCTTAGGTACAGGGGGTGGCTACGAGCAGTACTTC
CDR3aa: CASSLGTGGGYEQYF

v_gene: TRBV11-2
d_gene: NA
j_gene: TRBJ2-3
len: 15
abundance: many
CDR3nt: TGTGCCAGCAGCTCCCAACTAGCATCCCCAGATACGCAGTATTTT
CDR3aa: CASSSQLASPDTQYF

v_gene: TRBV7-9
d_gene: NA
j_gene: TRBJ2-7
len: 13
abundance: many
CDR3nt: TGTGCCAGCAGCTTACGCCTGGGTCACGAGCAGTACTTC
CDR3aa: CASSLRLGHEQYF

v_gene: TRBV6-5
d_gene: NA
j_gene: TRBJ2-1
len: 13
abundance: NA
CDR3nt: TGTGCCAGCAGCCAAGGGGGACTGAGTGAGCAGTTCTTC
CDR3aa: CASSQGGLSEQFF

v_gene: TRBV9
d_gene: TRBD2
j_gene: TRBJ2-6
len: 14
abundance: many
CDR3nt: TGTGCCAGCAGACGGGGGGTTGGGGCCAACGTCCTGACTTTC
CDR3aa: CASRRGVGANVLTF

v_gene: TRBV11-3
d_gene: NA
j_gene: TRBJ2-2
len: 14
abundance: many
CDR3nt: TGTGCCAGCAGCGCCCAAAGGGTGGACGGGGAGCTGTTTTTT
CDR3aa: CASSAQRVDGELFF

v_gene: TRBV11-3
d_gene: TRBD1
j_gene: TRBJ2-5
len: 18
abundance: many
CDR3nt: TGTGCCAGCAGCCAACAATGGCAATGGGACAGGGGTGGGGAGACCCAGTACTTC
CDR3aa: CASSQQWQWDRGGETQYF

v_gene: TRBV11-3
d_gene: TRBD2
j_gene: TRBJ2-3
len: 14
abundance: NA
CDR3nt: TGTGCCAGCAGTAGCGGGGATAGCACAGATACGCAGTATTTT
CDR3aa: CASSSGDSTDTQYF

v_gene: TRBV4-1
d_gene: NA
j_gene: TRBJ2-7
len: 14
abundance: many
CDR3nt: TGCGCCAGCAGCCCCACCGATTCGTACTACGAGCAGTACTTC
CDR3aa: CASSPTDSYYEQYF

v_gene: TRBV5-5
d_gene: NA
j_gene: TRBJ2-2
len: 15
abundance: many
CDR3nt: TGTGCCAGCAGCTTCAGGGATGGCGACACCGGGGAGCTGTTTTTT
CDR3aa: CASSFRDGDTGELFF

v_gene: TRBV6-6
d_gene: TRBD1
j_gene: TRBJ1-2
len: 14
abundance: few
CDR3nt: TGTGCCAGCAGTCACGTGGACAGGGACTATGGCTACACCTTC
CDR3aa: CASSHVDRDYGYTF

v_gene: TRBV6-2/TRBV6-3
d_gene: TRBD2
j_gene: TRBJ2-3
len: 17
abundance: NA
CDR3nt: TGTGCCAGCAGACCCACTAGAACTAGCGGTAGCACAGATACGCAGTATTTT
CDR3aa: CASRPTRTSGSTDTQYF

v_gene: TRBV6-2/TRBV6-3
d_gene: TRBD1
j_gene: TRBJ2-2
len: 17
abundance: NA
CDR3nt: TGTGCCAGCAGTTACTACGGGCAGGGGGCGTACACCGGGGAGCTGTCTTTT
CDR3aa: CASSYYGQGAYTGELSF

v_gene: TRBV7-2
d_gene: TRBD1
j_gene: TRBJ2-2
len: 16
abundance: many
CDR3nt: TGTGCCAGCAGCCCCAGGACAGGGCTCTACACCGGGGAGCTGTTTTTT
CDR3aa: CASSPRTGLYTGELFF

v_gene: TRBV5-1
d_gene: NA
j_gene: TRBJ1-4
len: 14
abundance: many
CDR3nt: TGCGCCAGCAGCTTGGGACAGATAAATGAAAAACTGTTTTTT
CDR3aa: CASSLGQINEKLFF

v_gene: TRBV7-2
d_gene: TRBD2
j_gene: TRBJ2-5
len: 17
abundance: many
CDR3nt: TGTGCCAGCAGCTCCCTGGGACTAGCGGGGGGGCAGGAGACCCAGTACTTC
CDR3aa: CASSSLGLAGGQETQYF

v_gene: TRBV7-9
d_gene: NA
j_gene: TRBJ1-1
len: 11
abundance: NA
CDR3nt: TGTGCCAGCGGACGGAGTACTGAAGCTTTCTTT
CDR3aa: CASGRSTEAFF

v_gene: TRBV5-1
d_gene: NA
j_gene: TRBJ1-6
len: 16
abundance: many
CDR3nt: TGCGCCAGCAGCACAACTACAGGATCCTATAATTCACCCCTCCACTTT
CDR3aa: CASSTTTGSYNSPLHF

v_gene: TRBV9
d_gene: TRBD2
j_gene: TRBJ2-3
len: 18
abundance: many
CDR3nt: TGTGCCAGCAGCGTAGGGGAGACTAGCTATCTCAGGGCAGATACGCAGTATTTT
CDR3aa: CASSVGETSYLRADTQYF

v_gene: TRBV7-8
d_gene: NA
j_gene: TRBJ2-2
len: 12
abundance: many
CDR3nt: TGTGCCAGCAGCTTAACCGCGGCGGAGCTGTTTTTT
CDR3aa: CASSLTAAELFF

v_gene: TRBV9
d_gene: NA
j_gene: TRBJ2-1
len: 15
abundance: many
CDR3nt: TGTGCCAGCAGCGTAGACGGGGCCTCCTACAATGAGCAGTTCTTC
CDR3aa: CASSVDGASYNEQFF

v_gene: TRBV7-2
d_gene: NA
j_gene: TRBJ2-4
len: 16
abundance: few
CDR3nt: TGTGCCAGCAGCCCCTTAGTCCGACTTCGGATGGACATTCAGTACTTC
CDR3aa: CASSPLVRLRMDIQYF

v_gene: TRBV5-1
d_gene: TRBD2
j_gene: TRBJ2-2
len: 15
abundance: many
CDR3nt: TGCGCCAGCAGCTTTCTAGCGGGGCGGGCCGGGGAGCTGTTTTTT
CDR3aa: CASSFLAGRAGELFF